Presented here are 32 T cell receptor beta chains from one specimen sequenced in a study of blood T cells in healthy people across ages. With a J-beta primer mix and a sample-barcoded 5' primer, a second PCR ran roughly 6 to 12 cycles. Each CDR3 protein is one row after TCRdb ran MiXCR on the 5' RACE reads. Among 1.5 million or so distinct CDR3 sequences, about 45% were seen once, and the ten largest hold over 3.5%. The sequencing sample was made of blood. The receptors were sampled from a woman between 18 and 29 years old in good health.

This clonotype was counted only a few times. The V and J genes are TRBV5-1 and TRBJ2-1; the D gene could be TRBD1 or TRBD2 (5 bases each). This CDR3 is 13 amino acids long. Germline CDR1 is SGHRS and CDR2 is YFSETQ. V was trimmed by 3 bases and J by 9 bases, leaving 13 bases between them. CDR3 coding DNA: TGCGCCAGCAGCTGGCTCGAGGGGACTGAGCAGTTCTTC. Residues: CASSWLEGTEQFF.

In this sample, this clonotype turned up a few times. The V gene is TRBV6-1, the J gene TRBJ1-6, with no clear D. CDR3 length equals 12 residues. The V gene lost 8 bases and the J gene lost 7 bases, with 9 bases spanning the gap. Germline assignment: CDR1 MNHNS and CDR2 SASEGT. The chain's CDR3 is CASGHENSPLHF. Written as DNA, the CDR3 is TGTGCCAGCGGTCATGAAAATTCACCCCTCCACTTT.

This clonotype was found a few times. The chain links TRBV20-1 to TRBJ1-6; no definite D call. This CDR3 has 14 amino acids. The germline CDR1 and CDR2 sequences are DFQATT and SNEGSKA (reference sequence). V lost 3 bases to trimming and J lost 10 bases, with 16 bases between them. DNA of the CDR3: TGCAGTGCTAGTGACATGGGAAGATTGTCACCCCTCCACTTT. Residues: CSASDMGRLSPLHF.

The V call is TRBV12-3 or TRBV12-4, the J call TRBJ2-3, with D perhaps matching TRBD2 (5 bases). CDR3 size: 14 residues. V was pared by 7 bases and J by 6 bases, with 17 bases between. CDR3 region: CASTNLVGDDTQYF. CDR3 bases: TGTGCCAGCACCAACCTAGTGGGAGACGATACGCAGTATTTT.

Only a few counts were recorded for this clonotype. The chain employs TRBV5-1 and TRBJ2-3, with 12 positions matching TRBD2. After removal of 4 bases from V and 1 base from J, the junction contained 4 bases not matched to a gene. The length of the CDR3 is 16 residues. The germline V gene encodes CDR1 SGHRS and CDR2 YFSETQ. For the CDR3, the DNA is TGCGCCAGCAGCAAGGGACTAGCGGGTCGCACAGATACGCAGTATTTT. This codes for CASSKGLAGRTDTQYF. The full variable domain, its missing parts supplied by reference TRBV5-1 and TRBJ2-3, is KAGVTQTPRYLIKTRGQQVTLSCSPISGHRSVSWYQQTPGQGLQFLFEYFSETQRNKGNFPGRFSGRQFSNSRSEMNVSTLELGDSALYLCASSKGLAGRTDTQYFGPGTRLTVL.

The chain couples TRBV12-3 or TRBV12-4 to TRBJ2-1, with TRBD2 matching 12 bases. The CDR3 contains 15 residues. Germline trimming cut 2 bases from V and 8 bases from J; bases unmatched to any gene: 4. The CDR3 is CASSLSSGRVDEQFF. The CDR3 DNA reads as TGTGCCAGCAGTTTATCTAGCGGGAGGGTCGATGAGCAGTTCTTC.

This clonotype has just a few counts. The CDR3: CASSLDGGGPYEQYF. As DNA, the CDR3 is TGTGCCAGCAGCCTAGACGGCGGGGGACCTTACGAGCAGTACTTC. The V and J genes are TRBV9 and TRBJ2-7, with 7 bases lining up with TRBD2. Germline V gives CDR1 SGDLS, CDR2 YYNGEE. V trimming: 4 bases; J trimming: 4 bases; junction bases outside the gene matches: 11. The CDR3 is 15 residues long.

CDR3 sequence (DNA): TGCGCCAGCAGCTTCGGGACAGGGGTTCAGCCCCAGCATTTT. This sequence encodes CASSFGTGVQPQHF. The chain links TRBV4-3 to TRBJ1-5; 10 bases line up with TRBD1. Germline loops: CDR1 LGHNA, CDR2 YSLEER. The J segment lost 6 bases and the V segment lost 5 bases, leaving 4 bases of the junction unmatched. This CDR3 is built from 14 residues.

In its sample, this clonotype was seen many times. The V gene is TRBV20-1, the J gene TRBJ2-7; D gene uncertain. The V gene's germline CDR1 is DFQATT and CDR2 SNEGSKA (reference sequence). This CDR3 has 16 residues. Trimming stripped 2 bases from V and 0 bases from J, with 17 bases between. In nucleotides, the CDR3 is TGCAGTGCTAGATCCGCGACTCGGGCCACCTCCTACGAGCAGTACTTC. It is translated as CSARSATRATSYEQYF.

The rearrangement links TRBV4-1 to TRBJ2-3, with D tentatively TRBD1 (5 bases). Between the trimmed V and J ends, which lost 0 bases and 6 bases, there was a span of 13 bases. The CDR3 has 15 residues. Germline V gene sequence: CDR1 MGHRA, CDR2 YSYEKL. CDR3 DNA: TGCGCCAGCAGCCAAGAGCGGCAGGGTGGGGATACGCAGTATTTT. It yields the protein CASSQERQGGDTQYF.

J is TRBJ2-5 and V is TRBV20-1; D may match TRBD1 or TRBD2 (6 bases each). The DNA end favors TRBJ2-1, so the J call may be wrong. The CDR3 is 14 amino acids. Germline CDR1 reads DFQATT; CDR2 reads SNEGSKA (reference sequence). CDR3 amino acids: CSARRGVHQETQFF. CDR3 bases: TGCAGTGCTAGGAGGGGGGTCCACCAAGAGACCCAGTTCTTC.

The table lists this clonotype with many counts. CDR3 residues: CASSERGGSSYEQYF. The CDR3 DNA reads TGTGCCAGCAGTGAAAGGGGGGGCAGCTCCTACGAGCAGTACTTC. The chain carries TRBV6-1 and TRBJ2-7; TRBD2 might be the D (7 bases). Deletions cut 2 bases from V and 0 bases from J, with 11 bases between. The germline V gene has CDR1 MNHNS and CDR2 SASEGT. This CDR3 region has 15 residues.

This clonotype was observed a single time. The chain uses TRBV7-2 and TRBJ1-6, with D possibly being TRBD1 (6 bases). The V end lost 7 bases, the J end lost 4 bases, and 14 bases lay between the germline ends. Germline V lookup: CDR1 SGHTA, CDR2 FQGNSA. This CDR3 has 15 amino acids. The CDR3 region is CASNPSQGYNSPLHF. In DNA form, the CDR3 reads TGTGCCAGCAACCCATCTCAGGGGTATAATTCACCCCTCCACTTT. Filled out from reference TRBV7-2 and TRBJ1-6, the complete variable domain reads GAGVSQSPSNKVTEKGKDVELRCDPISGHTALYWYRQSLGQGLEFLIYFQGNSAPDKSGLPSDRFSAERTGGSVSTLTIQRTQQEDSAVYLCASNPSQGYNSPLHFGNGTRLTVT.

The chain recombines TRBV7-8 with TRBJ1-4; D is undetermined. CDR1 and CDR2 (germline): SGHVS, FQNEAQ. Between the trimmed V and J ends, which lost 5 bases and 0 bases, there was a span of 13 bases. This CDR3 region has 16 residues. The CDR3 coding sequence is TGTGCCAGCAGCGAAGTGGTGGCAGCAACTAATGAAAAACTGTTTTTT. Its protein product is CASSEVVAATNEKLFF.

The table lists this clonotype with a few counts. The rearrangement uses TRBV4-3 and TRBJ1-5; no clear D gene. Trimming pared 0 bases from V and 2 bases from J, leaving 14 bases between. The germline V gene has CDR1 LGHNA and CDR2 YSLEER. The CDR3 has 17 amino acids. For the CDR3, the DNA is TGCGCCAGCAGCCAAGAATATGAAGATGGGGGCAATCAGCCCCAGCATTTT. This translates into CASSQEYEDGGNQPQHF.

The chain links TRBV3-1 to TRBJ1-2; TRBD1 matches at 7 bases. This CDR3 contains 13 residues. V was pared by 3 bases and J by 4 bases, with 2 bases of the junction left unmatched. CDR1 and CDR2 from the germline V gene are LGHDT and YNNKEL (reference sequence). The CDR3 region is CASSHNRGYGYTF. For the CDR3, the DNA is TGTGCCAGCAGCCACAACAGGGGCTATGGCTACACCTTC. Drawing the rest from reference TRBV3-1 and TRBJ1-2, the complete variable domain is DTAVSQTPKYLVTQMGNDKSIKCEQNLGHDTMYWYKQDSKKFLKIMFSYNNKELIINETVPNRFSPKSPDKAHLNLHINSLELGDSAVYFCASSHNRGYGYTFGSGTRLTVV.

The table lists this clonotype with a few counts. The chain employs TRBV4-1 and TRBJ1-5; D may be TRBD1 (6 bases). The CDR3 length is 20 residues. The germline V gene has CDR1 MGHRA and CDR2 YSYEKL. V was clipped by 0 bases and J by 0 bases, with 21 bases between them. DNA of the CDR3: TGCGCCAGCAGCCAAGAGGTGGTTGGACAGACGTCAATTAGCAATCAGCCCCAGCATTTT. It specifies CASSQEVVGQTSISNQPQHF.

V usage is TRBV6-4 and J usage is TRBJ1-5, with 7 bases fitting TRBD1. V shed 1 base, J shed 0 bases, and the junction held 9 bases outside the gene matches. Germline assignment: CDR1 MRHNA and CDR2 SNTAGT. The CDR3 extends over 18 amino acids. CDR3 nucleotide sequence: TGTGCCAGCAGTGACTTAACGAGACGGACAGGTAGCAATCAGCCCCAGCATTTT. As protein: CASSDLTRRTGSNQPQHF.

The chain joins TRBV29-1 to TRBJ2-1; D possibly corresponds to TRBD2 (6 bases). V dropped 8 bases and J dropped 1 base, with 18 bases sitting between them. Germline V gene lookup returns CDR1 SQVTM and CDR2 ANQGSEA. This CDR3 spans 15 amino acids. The DNA for the CDR3 is TGCAGCCAGACCGGCGCGCGGGGTTCCTACAATGAGCAGTTCTTC. Its protein is CSQTGARGSYNEQFF.

This chain joins TRBV10-3 and TRBJ2-7; tentatively, D is TRBD2 (7 bases). This CDR3 has 15 amino acids. V lost 4 bases and J lost 7, with 20 bases in between. Per germline, CDR1 ENHRY and CDR2 SYGVKD. CDR3: CAISVDQTGGNEQYF. As DNA, the CDR3 is TGTGCCATCAGTGTAGATCAGACGGGGGGCAATGAGCAGTACTTC.

This clonotype was detected once. The chain links TRBV10-2 to TRBJ1-5; 10 bases match TRBD1. The CDR3 totals 17 residues. CDR1 and CDR2 from the germline V gene are WSHSY and SAAADI. The V and J ends lost 3 bases and 7 bases, in that order; junction bases with no gene match: 12. The CDR3 protein is CASSDSRTGGRGQPQHF. CDR3 nucleotides: TGCGCCAGCAGTGATAGCAGGACAGGGGGTCGGGGACAGCCCCAGCATTTT.

There are a few counts of this clonotype. The J gene is TRBJ2-7, the V gene TRBV20-1; tentative D call: TRBD2 (5 bases). From germline, CDR1 is DFQATT and CDR2 SNEGSKA (reference sequence). The CDR3 spans 12 residues. Trimming took off 2 bases at V and 7 bases at J, with 12 bases between the two ends. The CDR3 protein is CSARQASGEQYF. The CDR3 bases are TGCAGTGCTAGACAGGCGTCGGGGGAGCAGTACTTC.

About this clonotype itself: A much bigger clone sits one base away, suggesting this may be a read error. The chain joins TRBV4-3 to TRBJ1-2; the D is unclear. There are 15 residues in the CDR3. Between the trimmed V and J ends, which lost 1 base and 2 bases, there was a span of 11 bases. Looked up from germline, CDR1 is LGHNA and CDR2 is YSLEER. CDR3 loop: CASSQVLDTNYGYTF. CDR3 nucleotide sequence: TGCGCCAGCAGCCAAGTCCTTGACACCAACTATGGCTACACCTTC.

In this sample, this clonotype turned up a few times. The J gene is TRBJ2-1, the V gene TRBV20-1; 11 nucleotides align to TRBD2. V trimming: 2 bases; J trimming: 5 bases; junction bases outside the gene matches: 14. The CDR3 spans 18 residues. Germline V gene data show CDR1 as DFQATT and CDR2 as SNEGSKA (reference sequence). The CDR3 protein is CSARLFPLTSGVNNEQFF. The CDR3 DNA reads TGCAGTGCTAGACTTTTCCCTCTGACTAGCGGGGTGAACAATGAGCAGTTCTTC.

This clonotype has a count of ten or more. V is TRBV29-1 and J is TRBJ1-1; unclear D gene. This CDR3 spans 13 amino acids. CDR1 is SQVTM, CDR2 ANQGSEA, per germline. Trimming took 3 bases from V and 0 from J, leaving 8 bases between them. CDR3 nucleotide sequence: TGCAGCGTTGATCGACGGATGAACACTGAAGCTTTCTTT. Encoded protein: CSVDRRMNTEAFF.

The J gene is TRBJ1-4, the V gene TRBV4-1; D ambiguous. Germline-derived CDR1 and CDR2 are MGHRA and YSYEKL. This CDR3 comprises 13 residues. V was cut by 2 bases and J by 5 bases, with 6 bases left in between. As DNA, the CDR3 is TGCGCCAGCAGCCAACTGGCGAATGAAAAACTGTTTTTT. This gives the protein CASSQLANEKLFF.

The chain carries TRBV7-2 and TRBJ1-1, with D possibly matching TRBD1 (5 bases). Germline V gene lookup returns CDR1 SGHTA and CDR2 FQGNSA. The CDR3 is 13 residues long. The germline V and J ends were trimmed by 5 bases and 6 bases, with 13 bases remaining between them. CDR3: CASSPDGGSEAFF. In DNA form, the CDR3 reads TGTGCCAGCAGCCCGGATGGGGGGTCTGAAGCTTTCTTT.

A remark on this clonotype: This may come from a read error, since a much larger clone is one base off. The rearrangement joins TRBV12-3 or TRBV12-4 to TRBJ2-3, with unresolved D. This CDR3 has 15 residues. CDR3: CACSQVIGSTDTQYF. CDR3 bases: TGTGCCTGCAGTCAAGTAATTGGGTCCACAGATACGCAGTATTTT.

CDR3 residues: CSVEGLSREQYF. CDR3 in DNA: TGCAGCGTTGAAGGACTTTCGCGTGAGCAGTACTTC. V gene TRBV29-1 combines with J gene TRBJ2-7; D remains unclear. Trimming took off 1 base at V and 7 bases at J, with 11 bases between the two ends. This CDR3 is 12 amino acids long. Germline assignment: CDR1 SQVTM and CDR2 ANQGSEA.

This chain connects TRBV7-2 to TRBJ2-3; TRBD2 agrees at 11 bases. This CDR3 comprises 15 residues. V dropped 4 bases and J dropped 7; count of bases not matched to a gene: 7. Looked up from germline, CDR1 is SGHTA and CDR2 is FQGNSA. CDR3 DNA sequence: TGTGCCAGCAGCTCCGGAGGGACTAGCGGTTATACGCAGTATTTT. As protein: CASSSGGTSGYTQYF.

V is TRBV6-2 or TRBV6-3 and J is TRBJ1-2; tentative D call: TRBD1 (5 bases). The V end lost 2 bases, the J end lost 8 bases, and 21 bases lay between the germline ends. Looked up from germline, CDR1 is MNHEY and CDR2 is SVGEGT. The CDR3 is made up of 16 amino acids. The CDR3 is CASSYTLGQLYEGYTF. Written as DNA, the CDR3 is TGTGCCAGCAGTTACACCTTGGGGCAGCTCTATGAGGGCTACACCTTC.

The chain has TRBV7-2 and TRBJ2-1, with 7 nucleotides matching TRBD1. The CDR3 runs 15 residues. V shed 3 bases and J 6 bases; nucleotides not matched to a gene: 8. The germline gives CDR1 SGHTA, CDR2 FQGNSA. CDR3 protein: CASSFVQGVINEQFF. CDR3 coding DNA: TGTGCCAGCAGCTTTGTCCAGGGGGTAATCAATGAGCAGTTCTTC.